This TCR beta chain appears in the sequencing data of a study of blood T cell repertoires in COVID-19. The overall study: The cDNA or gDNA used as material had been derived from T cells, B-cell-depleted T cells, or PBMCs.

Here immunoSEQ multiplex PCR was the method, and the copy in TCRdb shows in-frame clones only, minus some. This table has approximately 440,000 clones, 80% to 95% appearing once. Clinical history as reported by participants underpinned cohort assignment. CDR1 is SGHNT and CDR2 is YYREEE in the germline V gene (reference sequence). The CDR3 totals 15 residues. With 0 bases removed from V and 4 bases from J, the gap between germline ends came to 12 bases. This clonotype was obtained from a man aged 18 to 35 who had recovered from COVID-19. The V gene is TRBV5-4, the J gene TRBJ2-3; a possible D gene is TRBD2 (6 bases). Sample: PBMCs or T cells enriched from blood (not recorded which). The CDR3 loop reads CASSLGGTLSDTQYF. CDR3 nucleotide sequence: TGTGCCAGCAGCTTGGGCGGGACTCTCTCAGATACGCAGTATTTT.